Listed below are T cell receptor beta chains from one sample, sequenced in a study of cytomegalovirus exposure and HLA in healthy donors. Clones were read by immunoSEQ multiplex PCR, and TCRdb kept only the in-frame ones, dropping some. This sample has about 160,000 clones; roughly 80% occur once, and the top ten carry 2.4%. Material for sequencing was PBMCs. The receptors here all came from a male donor in good health and CMV-seronegative. The CDR3 runs from the conserved cysteine through the conserved F or W. The D gene is left open where the match is weak. Size tells how often a clone was seen (once, few, many) or the class of an expanded clone, and some rows leave it out.

TRBV9,TRBD1,.,16,TRBJ2-3,CASSVKTGQGTDTQYF,TGTGCCAGCAGCGTGAAAACGGGACAGGGTACAGATACGCAGTATTTT
TRBV5-1,TRBD1,.,18,TRBJ1-6,CASSLGPGRGSGNSPLHF,TGCGCCAGCAGCTTGGGTCCGGGCAGGGGGTCGGGGAATTCACCCCTCCACTTT
TRBV5-1,.,few,15,TRBJ2-7,CASSLVKGEVYEQYF,TGCGCCAGCAGCTTAGTAAAAGGGGAGGTTTACGAGCAGTACTTC
TRBV5-6,TRBD1,.,13,TRBJ1-5,CASSPPTGEPQHF,TGTGCCAGCAGCCCCCCCACAGGGGAGCCCCAGCATTTT
TRBV27,TRBD1,few,13,TRBJ1-2,CASSLGQGSGYTF,TGTGCCAGCAGTCTGGGACAGGGAAGTGGCTACACCTTC
TRBV6-5,TRBD2,.,13,TRBJ2-1,CASSYWTSGEQFF,TGTGCCAGCAGTTATTGGACTAGTGGCGAGCAGTTCTTC
TRBV29-1,TRBD1,.,14,TRBJ2-3,CSVRRDSSTDTQYF,TGCAGCGTCCGCCGGGACAGTAGCACAGATACGCAGTATTTT
TRBV19,.,.,13,TRBJ2-5,CASSPGVQETQYF,TGTGCCAGTTCTCCAGGGGTACAAGAGACCCAGTACTTC
TRBV30,.,.,11,TRBJ1-2,CAWSHSYGYTF,TGTGCCTGGAGCCACAGCTATGGCTACACCTTC
TRBV9,.,.,15,TRBJ1-1,CASSVGRLTNTEAFF,TGTGCCAGCAGCGTCGGCAGGTTAACGAACACTGAAGCTTTCTTT
TRBV7-2,.,.,12,TRBJ2-1,CASNRYSGEQFF,TGTGCCAGCAACCGATATTCCGGTGAGCAGTTCTTC
TRBV4-3,.,.,13,TRBJ2-7,CASSQGTDYEQYF,TGCGCCAGCAGCCAAGGGACAGACTACGAGCAGTACTTC
TRBV5-6,TRBD1,.,15,TRBJ2-5,CASSLAQGAGETQYF,TGTGCCAGCAGCTTGGCACAGGGGGCAGGGGAGACCCAGTACTTC
TRBV4-3,TRBD1,.,16,TRBJ2-3,CASSRVQGRSADTQYF,TGCGCCAGCAGCCGAGTACAGGGGCGTAGCGCAGATACGCAGTATTTT
TRBV7-2,.,.,13,TRBJ1-2,CASSSETIYGYTF,TGTGCCAGCAGCTCCGAAACAATCTATGGCTACACCTTC
TRBV6-5,TRBD1,.,13,TRBJ1-5,CASRRDRGGPQHF,TGTGCCAGCAGAAGGGACAGGGGTGGACCCCAGCATTTT
TRBV7-2,.,.,15,TRBJ2-7,CASSLYASDNYEQYF,TGTGCCAGCAGCTTATATGCTAGCGACAACTACGAGCAGTACTTC
TRBV7-6,.,.,13,TRBJ2-7,CASSLAGTGEQYF,TGTGCCAGCAGCTTAGCAGGAACGGGTGAGCAGTACTTC
TRBV10-3,TRBD2,.,18,TRBJ2-2,CAIRRTSGHYSNTGELFF,TGTGCCATCAGGAGGACTAGCGGGCACTACTCGAACACCGGGGAGCTGTTTTTT
TRBV5-1,TRBD1,.,15,TRBJ1-2,CASSLGAGGSYGYTF,TGCGCCAGCAGCTTGGGGGCAGGGGGTAGCTATGGCTACACCTTC
TRBV9,.,.,13,TRBJ1-5,CASSRTEWQPQHF,TGTGCCAGCAGCCGGACTGAGTGGCAGCCCCAGCATTTT
TRBV5-1,.,few,11,TRBJ2-1,CASSLESEQFF,TGCGCCAGCAGCTTGGAGAGTGAGCAGTTCTTC
TRBV4-1,.,.,14,TRBJ2-7,CASSLTRESYEQYF,TGCGCCAGCAGCCTTACCCGGGAGTCCTACGAGCAGTACTTC
TRBV10-1,TRBD1,.,17,TRBJ2-3,CASSRGQDRTSTDTQYF,TGCGCCAGCAGTAGAGGACAGGACCGGACTAGCACAGATACGCAGTATTTT
TRBV29-1,TRBD2,.,15,TRBJ2-2,CSVEEGTSGRGELFF,TGCAGCGTTGAAGAGGGTACTAGCGGGAGAGGGGAGCTGTTTTTT
TRBV7-6,TRBD2,few,15,TRBJ2-1,CASSRWTSGGPEQFF,TGTGCCAGCAGCCGCTGGACTAGCGGGGGGCCCGAGCAGTTCTTC
TRBV19,TRBD1,many,14,TRBJ1-2,CASSISGTGAGYTF,TGTGCCAGTAGTATAAGCGGGACAGGCGCCGGCTACACCTTC
TRBV14,.,.,16,TRBJ1-2,CASSQAGVSGLYGYTF,TGTGCCAGCAGCCAAGCCGGGGTGTCCGGTCTCTATGGCTACACCTTC
TRBV29-1,.,.,12,TRBJ1-2,CSAGSGNYGYPF,TGCAGCGCAGGAAGCGGTAACTATGGCTACCCCTTC
TRBV7-7,TRBD1,.,16,TRBJ2-2,CASSRGQGVNTGELFF,TGTGCCAGCAGTCGAGGACAGGGTGTAAACACCGGGGAGCTGTTTTTT
TRBV5-4,TRBD2,.,14,TRBJ2-3,CASSLAGERDTQYF,TGTGCCAGCAGCTTAGCGGGAGAAAGAGATACGCAGTATTTT
TRBV6-5,.,few,14,TRBJ1-1,CASSPPGGNTEAFF,TGTGCCAGCAGCCCACCGGGGGGAAACACTGAAGCTTTCTTT
TRBV4-1,.,.,12,TRBJ2-7,CASSQASGEQYF,TGCGCCAGCAGCCAGGCCTCGGGCGAGCAGTACTTC
TRBV2,TRBD2,.,15,TRBJ2-7,CASSQLAGSSYEQYF,TGTGCCAGCAGTCAACTAGCGGGGAGCTCCTACGAGCAGTACTTC
TRBV19,TRBD2,.,16,TRBJ2-2,CASSIRLAGGTGELFF,TGTGCCAGTAGTATCCGGCTAGCGGGGGGAACCGGGGAGCTGTTTTTT
TRBV5-4,.,.,15,TRBJ2-3,CASSSAREGADTQYF,TGTGCCAGCAGCTCCGCTAGGGAAGGGGCAGATACGCAGTATTTT
TRBV6-6,.,.,15,TRBJ1-1,CASSYGVRVNTEAFF,TGTGCCAGCAGTTACGGGGTGAGGGTGAACACTGAAGCTTTCTTT
TRBV13,.,.,14,TRBJ1-1,CASSLEGGGTEAFF,TGTGCCAGCAGCTTAGAGGGTGGAGGCACTGAAGCTTTCTTT
TRBV2,TRBD2,.,15,TRBJ2-1,CASSEPGSVPGGQFF,TGTGCCAGCAGTGAGCCCGGGTCGGTGCCGGGGGGGCAGTTCTTC
TRBV29-1,.,.,13,TRBJ2-5,CSVEVQGMETQYF,TGCAGCGTTGAAGTCCAGGGGATGGAGACCCAGTACTTC
TRBV6-5,.,few,15,TRBJ2-7,CASSIAHPSSYEQYF,TGTGCCAGCAGTATAGCGCACCCCAGCTCCTACGAGCAGTACTTC
TRBV2,.,.,17,TRBJ2-5,CASSVSPPGGGVETQYF,TGTGCCAGCAGTGTTAGCCCCCCAGGCGGGGGCGTGGAGACCCAGTACTTC
TRBV6-5,.,few,13,TRBJ2-7,CASSGPTGREQYF,TGTGCCAGCAGTGGGCCCACAGGGCGCGAGCAGTACTTC
TRBV7-7,TRBD1,.,13,TRBJ2-7,CASSPGQTYEQYF,TGTGCTAGCAGCCCGGGACAGACCTACGAGCAGTACTTC
TRBV6-1,.,.,13,TRBJ1-2,CASNRDVSYGYTF,TGTGCCAGCAACAGGGACGTAAGTTATGGCTACACCTTC